Sequencing of this T cell receptor (beta chain) was carried out in a study of blood T cell repertoires in COVID-19. Per the study methods: Cell counts per sample came from amplifying reference gene primers. The repertoire was sequenced with immunoSEQ multiplex PCR; TCRdb's copy has only in-frame clones and lacks some. That table gives V, J and clone size, and the DNA gave D and trimming. The sample gives some 240,000 clones, roughly four fifths of which show up once; roughly 3.1% is in the top ten. Participants were aged about 18 to 90 years, lived in 24 US areas, and enrolled virtually. Participants' reported clinical history set cohort assignment. Before being deemed recovered, Cohort 3 donors had two negative PCRs, clearance, or symptom resolution. The germline gives CDR1 SGHRS, CDR2 YFSETQ. Unmatched junction bases numbered 15, after V lost 4 bases and J lost 9 bases. The CDR3 has 18 amino acids.

This chain joins TRBV5-1 and TRBJ1-6; TRBD1 matches at 11 bases. This sequence was found in a man aged 45-65 years who had recovered from COVID-19. Sequencing used PBMCs or T cells enriched from blood (not recorded which). The CDR3 loop is CASSTGQGVPGQGSPLHF. Here the CDR3 DNA reads TGCGCCAGCAGCACGGGACAGGGGGTACCGGGGCAGGGTTCACCCCTCCACTTT.